This T cell receptor (beta chain) derives from a study of blood T cell repertoires in COVID-19 (dated by TCRdb to about 2020). As for the study more broadly: Samples covering the acute and convalescent phases of COVID-19 were provided by collaborators in the United States, Italy and Spain. The material from the prospective study consisted of cDNA or gDNA derived from T cells, B-cell-depleted T cells, or PBMCs. Deeply sampled blood TCRbeta repertoires from subjects exposed to, actively infected with, or recovered from COVID-19 were included in the dataset. The repertoires were released in a freely available public database meant as a resource for research on the immune response to SARS-CoV-2. The samples were drawn from the first 160 participants of the ongoing ImmuneRACE study and from under 1,500 subjects provided by 6 global collaborators. A de-identified subject ID, COVID-19 status, age in years and sex were almost always included in the sample metadata. Where HLA class I and class II types were available, the types were taken from metadata supplied by the sample provider, not from assay-based typing. General study outcomes and caveats: Clinical and demographic metadata were provided uncurated, with the amount varying by source and participant.

Each collaborating institution followed its own protocols to collect whole blood in K2EDTA tubes. Collaborator samples were shipped for TCRbeta analysis as frozen whole blood, isolated PBMCs, or DNA extracted from either sample type. Concerning this clone itself: No cognate antigen has been identified for it. Per-nucleotide qualities are absent, and no much larger clonotype sits a single base away.

TCRbeta CDR3 regions were amplified from genomic DNA by means of the immunoSEQ Assay, a bias-controlled multiplex PCR. The original pipeline was this. Within the assay, amplification of reference gene primers was used to estimate how many nucleated cells each sample contained. To quantify the absolute abundance of each unique TCRbeta CDR3 rearrangement, sequence reads were collapsed and filtered. Productive Simpson clonality was computed per sample as the square root of Simpson's diversity index over productive rearrangements. TCRdb holds this immuneACCESS table with in-frame rearrangements only. Some clones are missing; in checked studies, unresolved V genes explain under half, and the rest has no known cause. V, J and clone size are those of that table, while D and trimming were read from the DNA. Recorded for this sample are around 100,000 clones; approximately 80% of them occurred a single time. The ten largest account for approximately 3.3% of the sample.

V lost 4 bases and J lost 2 bases, and the count of bases not matched to a germline gene is 5. CDR1 and CDR2 were assigned from the germline V gene as KGHDR and SFDVKD. The CDR3 runs 15 amino acids, cysteine and phenylalanine included. This entry keeps only the CDR3 DNA: 45 bases, framed from base 1. The sequence was obtained from a woman over 75 with active or convalescent COVID-19. Material: peripheral blood. Recombination connected TRBV24-1 to TRBJ2-5; 8 central nucleotides agree with TRBD1. The base sequence is TGTGCCACCAGTGACAGGGACAGGCCGCAAGAGACCCAGTACTTC. It is translated as CATSDRDRPQETQYF.